Sequencing of this T cell receptor beta chain was carried out in a study of tumor-infiltrating lymphocytes in primary liver carcinoma. Study-level information: All lesions had stage T1-T3 N0M0 and about 4 to 10 cm widths. Sample counts of productive TCRbeta reads spanned roughly 3.65 to 8 million; these counts were similar across tissue types.

The researchers produced TCR beta cDNA from 500 to 550 ng total RNA with a constant-region primer. Three rounds of nested multiplex PCR with slightly modified ARM-PCR produced TCR beta libraries. Both of the initial two PCR rounds ran for roughly 10 cycles and employed TRBV1-TRBV30 forward primers alongside a C-beta reverse primer. Via MiXCR, TCRdb re-called the multiplex PCR reads, giving one row per CDR3 protein. The sample holds about 330,000 distinct CDR3 sequences, about 61% seen once. Germline DNA was also extracted, and blood RNA derived from unsorted whole blood. Prior to the surgical procedure, around 3.9 milliliters of peripheral blood were collected. From germline, CDR1 is SGHAT and CDR2 FQNNGV. Trimming took 9 bases from V and 4 from J, leaving 19 bases between them. This CDR3 is built from 14 residues.

The chain combines TRBV11-2 with TRBJ2-7; D remains ambiguous. This clonotype originated in a man aged 35-49 years with primary liver carcinoma and hepatitis B virus infection. Source material: peripheral blood. DNA for the CDR3: TGTGCCAGTAACTTGGACCCGTCCGGTTACGAGCAGTACTTC. This encodes CASNLDPSGYEQYF.